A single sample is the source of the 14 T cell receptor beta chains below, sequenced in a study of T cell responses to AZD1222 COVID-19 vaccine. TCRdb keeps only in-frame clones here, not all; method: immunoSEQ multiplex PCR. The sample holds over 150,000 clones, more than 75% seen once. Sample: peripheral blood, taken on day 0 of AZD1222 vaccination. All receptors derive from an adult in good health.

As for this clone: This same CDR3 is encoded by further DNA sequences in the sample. CDR3 sequence (DNA): TGTGCCAGCAGCTTAGATCGATATGGCTACACCTTC. It is translated as CASSLDRYGYTF. The V call is TRBV11-2, the J call TRBJ1-2, with unresolved D. The V gene lost 0 bases and the J gene lost 5 bases, with 4 bases spanning the gap. In germline, CDR1 is SGHAT, CDR2 FQNNGV. This CDR3 comprises 12 residues.

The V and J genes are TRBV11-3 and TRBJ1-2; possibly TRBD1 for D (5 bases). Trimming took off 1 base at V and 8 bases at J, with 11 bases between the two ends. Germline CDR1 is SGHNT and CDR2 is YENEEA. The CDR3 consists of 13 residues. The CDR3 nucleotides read TGTGCCAGCAGCTTAGTGCCGGGGGTGGGCTACACCTTC. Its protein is CASSLVPGVGYTF.

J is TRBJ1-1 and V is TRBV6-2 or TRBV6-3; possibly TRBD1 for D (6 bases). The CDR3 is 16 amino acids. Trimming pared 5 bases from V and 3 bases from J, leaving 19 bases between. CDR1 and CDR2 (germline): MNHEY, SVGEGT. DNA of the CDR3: TGTGCCAGCAGTCCCTTCGGGGGCCCTCACTACACTGAAGCTTTCTTT. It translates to CASSPFGGPHYTEAFF.

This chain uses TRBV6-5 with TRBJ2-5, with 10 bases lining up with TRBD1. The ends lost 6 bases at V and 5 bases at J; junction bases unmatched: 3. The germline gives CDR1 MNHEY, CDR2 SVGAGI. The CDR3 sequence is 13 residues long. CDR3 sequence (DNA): TGTGCCAGCAGGACAGGGGGCTTGGAGACCCAGTACTTC. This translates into CASRTGGLETQYF.

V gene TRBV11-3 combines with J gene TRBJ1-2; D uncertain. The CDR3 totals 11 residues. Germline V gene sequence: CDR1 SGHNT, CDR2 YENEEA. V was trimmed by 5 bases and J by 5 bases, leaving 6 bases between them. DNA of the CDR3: TGTGCCAGCAGCGGAGGATATGGCTACACCTTC. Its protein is CASSGGYGYTF.

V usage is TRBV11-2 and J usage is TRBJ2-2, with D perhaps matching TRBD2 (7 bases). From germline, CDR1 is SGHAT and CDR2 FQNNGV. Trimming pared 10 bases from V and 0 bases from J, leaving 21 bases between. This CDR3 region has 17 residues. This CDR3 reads CAIKGGPRDSNTGELFF. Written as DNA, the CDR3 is TGTGCCATCAAGGGGGGGCCTCGAGACTCGAACACCGGGGAGCTGTTTTTT.

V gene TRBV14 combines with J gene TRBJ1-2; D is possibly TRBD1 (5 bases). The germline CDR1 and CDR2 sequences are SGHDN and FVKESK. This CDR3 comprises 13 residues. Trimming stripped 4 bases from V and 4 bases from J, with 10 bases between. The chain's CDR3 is CASSPRDAYGYTF. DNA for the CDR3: TGTGCCAGCAGCCCTAGGGACGCCTATGGCTACACCTTC.

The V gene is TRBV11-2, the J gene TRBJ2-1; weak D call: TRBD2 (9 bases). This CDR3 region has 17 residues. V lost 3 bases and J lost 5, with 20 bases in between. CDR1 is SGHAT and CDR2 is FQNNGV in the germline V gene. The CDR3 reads CASSFTGGASGDNEQFF. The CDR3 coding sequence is TGTGCCAGCAGCTTTACAGGGGGTGCTAGCGGGGACAATGAGCAGTTCTTC.

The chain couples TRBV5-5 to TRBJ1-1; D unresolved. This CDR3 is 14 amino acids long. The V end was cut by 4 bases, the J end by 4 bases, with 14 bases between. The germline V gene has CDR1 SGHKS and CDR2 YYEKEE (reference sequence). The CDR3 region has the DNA TGTGCCAGCAGCCCGACACCGTCGGGCACTGAAGCTTTCTTT. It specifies CASSPTPSGTEAFF.

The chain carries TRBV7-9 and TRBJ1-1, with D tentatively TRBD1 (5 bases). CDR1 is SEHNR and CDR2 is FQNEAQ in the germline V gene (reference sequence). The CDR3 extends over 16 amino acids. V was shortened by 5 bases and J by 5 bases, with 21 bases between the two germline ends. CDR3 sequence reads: CASSPYAGGVRTEAFF. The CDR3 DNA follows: TGTGCCAGCAGCCCTTATGCCGGGGGAGTAAGGACTGAAGCTTTCTTT.

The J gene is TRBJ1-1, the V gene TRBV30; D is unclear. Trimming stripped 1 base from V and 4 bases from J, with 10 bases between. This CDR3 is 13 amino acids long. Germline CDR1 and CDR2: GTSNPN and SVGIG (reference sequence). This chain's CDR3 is CAWSASAATEAFF. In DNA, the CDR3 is TGTGCCTGGAGTGCTTCGGCAGCCACTGAAGCTTTCTTT.

CDR3 DNA: TGCGCCAGCAGCTCCGGACAGGGCCACAATGAGCAGTTCTTC. Encoded protein: CASSSGQGHNEQFF. This sequence joins TRBV5-1 and TRBJ2-1; TRBD1 agrees at 8 bases. J gave up 5 bases and V 3 bases, and 4 bases lay outside the gene matches. The CDR3 is made up of 14 amino acids. CDR1 is SGHRS and CDR2 is YFSETQ in the germline V gene.

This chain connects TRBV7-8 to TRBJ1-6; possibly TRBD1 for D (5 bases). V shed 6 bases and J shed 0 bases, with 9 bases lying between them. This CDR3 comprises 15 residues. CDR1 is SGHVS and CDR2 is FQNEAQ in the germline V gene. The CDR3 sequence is CASSWGGSYNSPLHF. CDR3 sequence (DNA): TGTGCCAGCAGTTGGGGGGGCTCCTATAATTCACCCCTCCACTTT.

The CDR3 bases are TGTGCCAGCAGCAAAGGTGTAGTGTCTTGGGTCGAGCAGTACTTC. Translation: CASSKGVVSWVEQYF. The V and J genes are TRBV21-1 and TRBJ2-7. TRBV21-1 is deemed a pseudogene. This CDR3 has 15 residues.